This is a list of T cell receptor beta chains from one sample in a study of T-cell reconstitution after alpha-beta-depleted transplantation in children. Each CDR3 protein is one row after TCRdb ran MiXCR on the PCR reads. The sample records roughly 790,000 distinct CDR3 sequences, about 16% being singletons. The sequences come from PBMCs, mostly from graft donor cells, collected 360 days after TCRalphabeta/CD19-depleted stem cell transplant. Receptors were obtained from a male patient younger than 18 who had a stem cell transplant for acute lymphoblastic leukemia, so the T cells may come from the graft donor. CDR3s include the opening cysteine and the closing phenylalanine or tryptophan. D genes are given only for firm matches. Clone size appears in some rows only: once, few, many, or a class for an expanded clone.

TRBJ2-1,TRBV12-3/TRBV12-4,many,-,TGTGCCAGCAGGTTGCTGCCCCAATCTCACAATGAGCAGTTCTTC,CASRLLPQSHNEQFF
TRBJ2-5,TRBV3-1,many,-,TGTGCCAGCAGCCCGGTAGCTTATGGGACCCAGTACTTC,CASSPVAYGTQYF
TRBJ2-7,TRBV7-9,many,TRBD2,TGTGCCAGCACTCTCACTAGCGGGGGATCCTACGAGCAGTACTTC,CASTLTSGGSYEQYF
TRBJ2-7,TRBV7-6,few,-,TGTGCCAGCAGCTTATCCGCTAGTGTCTACGAGCAGTACTTC,CASSLSASVYEQYF
TRBJ2-7,TRBV5-1,-,TRBD2,TGCGCCAGCAGCTTGTGGGCGGGAGGGCCGAAGGTGACGAACGAGCAGTACTTC,CASSLWAGGPKVTNEQYF
TRBJ2-7,TRBV5-1,few,TRBD1,TGCGCCAGCAGCTCCACGACAGGGACCATTAACGAGCAGTACTTC,CASSSTTGTINEQYF
TRBJ2-1,TRBV20-1,once,-,TGCAGTGCTAGAGCCGGGACGCGCCCCTACAATGAGCAGTTCTTC,CSARAGTRPYNEQFF
TRBJ2-4,TRBV12-5,many,TRBD2,TGTGCTAGTGGTTTGGTCGGGGCGGGAGGGCAGGTCATCAAAAACATTCAGTACTTC,CASGLVGAGGQVIKNIQYF
TRBJ2-3,TRBV7-6,few,-,TGTGCCAGCACGACGGGACCAGGGGATACGCAGTATTTT,CASTTGPGDTQYF
TRBJ2-3,TRBV5-1,many,TRBD2,TGCGCCAGCAGCTTGGATGGGCTAGCGGGAGGGTCAGATACGCAGTATTTT,CASSLDGLAGGSDTQYF
TRBJ2-7,TRBV5-1,-,TRBD2,TGCGCCAGCAGCTTGGCCGGGGGGGCAGTTCCCTCCTACGAGCAGTACTTC,CASSLAGGAVPSYEQYF
TRBJ1-1,TRBV18,few,-,TGTGCCAGCTCACCAGAACGACGGAATGAAGCTTTCTTT,CASSPERRNEAFF
TRBJ1-1,TRBV5-1,few,-,TGCGCCAGCACACCGTCACTTGGGGTCGAAGCTTTCTTT,CASTPSLGVEAFF
TRBJ2-3,TRBV12-3/TRBV12-4,-,-,TGTGCCAGCAGTTTATCCCTGGCGGGTACTCCCGATACGCAGTATTTT,CASSLSLAGTPDTQYF
TRBJ1-1,TRBV12-3/TRBV12-4,few,-,TGTGCCAGCACCCCTTTTAAAACTGAAGCTTTCTTT,CASTPFKTEAFF
TRBJ2-1,TRBV12-3/TRBV12-4,many,-,TGTGCCAGCATCCTAGAGGGTTGGGGACGAAACAATGAGCAGTTCTTC,CASILEGWGRNNEQFF
TRBJ2-1,TRBV7-7,few,TRBD2,TGTGCCAGCAGCAACTCTGTTGCGGGAGTAGGCGAGCAGTTCTTC,CASSNSVAGVGEQFF
TRBJ2-2,TRBV11-3,-,TRBD2,TGTGCCAGCAGCCCCGTGGCGGGAGTCTCCACCGGGGAGCTGTTTTTT,CASSPVAGVSTGELFF
TRBJ2-1,TRBV5-5,few,TRBD2,TGTGCCAGCAGCTCGAGCGGGGCCTCCTACAATGAGCAGTTCTTC,CASSSSGASYNEQFF
TRBJ2-4,TRBV4-2,few,TRBD2,TGTGCCAGCAGCCAAGCTGGGACTAGCGGGACGGGAAACATTCAGTACTTC,CASSQAGTSGTGNIQYF
TRBJ2-7,TRBV5-1,many,-,TGCGCCAGCCCGCCGGCGGGTTCTTACGAGCAGTACTTC,CASPPAGSYEQYF
TRBJ2-3,TRBV7-3,-,-,TGTGCCAGCAGCTTATTGCAGGGCCCGCAGTATTTT,CASSLLQGPQYF
TRBJ2-1,TRBV10-3,few,-,TGTGCCATCAGTTCCGGGACTTCGATCTACAATGAGCAGTTCTTC,CAISSGTSIYNEQFF
TRBJ2-5,TRBV10-2,few,-,TGCGCCAGCATCAAGGACAAACAAGAGACCCAGTACTTC,CASIKDKQETQYF
TRBJ2-1,TRBV6-1,-,TRBD1,TGTGCCACTTGGGACAGGGGATACAATGAGCAGTTCTTC,CATWDRGYNEQFF
TRBJ2-3,TRBV6-1,-,TRBD2,TGTGCCAGCAGTGGAACTAGCGGGATCCCCGGAGATACGCAGTATTTT,CASSGTSGIPGDTQYF
TRBJ2-1,TRBV7-9,many,TRBD1,TGTGCCAGCAGCTTTACAGGGGGAATAAACAATGAGCAGTTCTTC,CASSFTGGINNEQFF
TRBJ2-5,TRBV2,-,-,TGTGCCAGCAGTGATTCGGGGCCCGGGGGAGAGACCCAGTACTTC,CASSDSGPGGETQYF
TRBJ2-5,TRBV5-6,-,TRBD1,TGTGCCAGCAGCTTACGGACAGGGGGCGCGGAGACCCAGTACTTC,CASSLRTGGAETQYF
TRBJ1-2,TRBV12-3/TRBV12-4,-,TRBD1,TGTGCCAGCACCCGGGACAGGTGGCCCCTCCATTTC,CASTRDRWPLHF
TRBJ2-1,TRBV7-8,-,TRBD2,TGTGCCAGCAGCCGATTGGTTAGCGGGAGAGGGATAGGGCAGTTCTTC,CASSRLVSGRGIGQFF
TRBJ2-7,TRBV7-7,-,-,TGTGCCAGCAGCTTAAGCAGGAAATGGGGCGGAAGCCACCACGAGCAGTACTTC,CASSLSRKWGGSHHEQYF